These T cell receptor beta chains were read from a single sample in a study of tumor-infiltrating lymphocytes in primary liver carcinoma. Each CDR3 protein is one row after TCRdb ran MiXCR on the multiplex PCR reads. The sample lists approximately 40,000 distinct CDR3 sequences; 73% were seen once. Sequencing input: liver tumor tissue from sampling region 2. These receptors were taken from a middle-aged man with primary liver carcinoma and hepatitis B virus infection. Each CDR3 is given with its conserved first and last residue. D genes are given only for firm matches. Size tells how often a clone was seen (once, few, many) or the class of an expanded clone, and some rows leave it out.

once	TRBV7-6	TRBJ2-5	TRBD2	CASSIGTMGTQYF	TGTGCCAGCAGCATTGGGACTATGGGGACCCAGTACTTC
NA	TRBV12-5	TRBJ1-1	NA	CASGLPKNRDKGTEAFF	TGTGCTAGTGGTTTGCCTAAAAATCGGGACAAAGGCACTGAAGCTTTCTTT
many	TRBV30	TRBJ2-4	NA	CAVEGLAKNIQYF	TGTGCCGTCGAGGGACTAGCCAAAAACATTCAGTACTTC
NA	TRBV29-1	TRBJ2-5	NA	CSIEDVEPGETQYF	TGCAGCATTGAAGATGTCGAACCAGGAGAGACCCAGTACTTC
NA	TRBV6-1	TRBJ2-3	NA	CDSKPTTDTQYF	TGTGATAGCAAGCCCACCACAGATACGCAGTATTTT
medium-sized	TRBV7-8	TRBJ2-1	NA	CASSLASGSSFGEQFF	TGTGCCAGCAGCTTAGCCTCGGGTAGCTCATTCGGTGAGCAGTTCTTC
many	TRBV5-1	TRBJ2-7	TRBD2	CASSLEGSSGSYEQYF	TGCGCCAGCAGCTTGGAGGGATCTAGCGGGAGCTACGAGCAGTACTTC
NA	TRBV2	TRBJ1-1	NA	CATALRGAEVGEAFF	TGTGCTACAGCGCTCCGGGGCGCAGAGGTCGGTGAAGCTTTCTTT
NA	TRBV11-2	TRBJ1-3	NA	CASDSRVRTGNTIYF	TGTGCCAGCGACTCCAGGGTTCGAACTGGAAACACAATATATTTT
many	TRBV5-4	TRBJ2-7	TRBD2	CASSPPGRASYEQYF	TGTGCCAGCAGCCCGCCCGGGAGGGCCTCCTACGAGCAGTACTTC
NA	TRBV4-3	TRBJ2-7	TRBD2	CASSQDRASGYERYF	TGCGCTAGCAGCCAAGATCGGGCTAGCGGCTACGAGCGGTACTTC
NA	TRBV12-3/TRBV12-4	TRBJ2-1	NA	CANTHVRGLLNEQFF	TGTGCCAACACCCACGTTAGGGGACTTCTTAATGAGCAGTTCTTC
many	TRBV28	TRBJ1-5	NA	CASSLWGSNQPQHF	TGTGCCAGCAGTTTATGGGGTTCTAATCAGCCCCAGCATTTT
NA	TRBV7-2	TRBJ2-7	NA	CASSPLVGGGAYERYF	NA
NA	TRBV6-1	TRBJ2-4	NA	CASSDGITRGIQYF	TGTGCCAGCAGTGACGGGATTACTCGGGGCATTCAGTACTTC
once	TRBV7-2	TRBJ2-3	NA	CASSLVRRGDTQYF	TGTGCCAGCAGCTTAGTCAGGCGCGGTGATACGCAGTATTTT
NA	TRBV5-1	TRBJ2-3	NA	CASSSNGRASRDTQYF	TGCGCCAGCAGCTCGAACGGCCGTGCTAGCAGAGATACACAGTATTTT
many	TRBV13	TRBJ1-5	NA	CASSLGGSNQPQHF	TGTGCCAGCAGCTTAGGCGGTAGCAATCAGCCCCAGCATTTT
NA	TRBV11-3	TRBJ2-1	NA	CASSSTLDTYDEQFF	TGTGCCAGCAGCAGTACCCTAGACACCTACGATGAGCAGTTCTTC
NA	TRBV12-3/TRBV12-4	TRBJ1-1	NA	CASSWGGRTEVFF	TGCGCCAGCAGTTGGGGAGGTCGCACTGAAGTTTTCTTT
NA	TRBV12-3/TRBV12-4	TRBJ1-1	NA	CVSGLATGPRGGTEAFF	TGTGTCAGCGGTTTAGCGACAGGCCCCAGGGGAGGGACTGAAGCTTTCTTT
many	TRBV5-1	TRBJ2-3	TRBD2	CASSAGLAGGADTQYF	TGCGCCAGCAGCGCGGGACTAGCGGGAGGAGCGGATACGCAGTATTTT
NA	TRBV5-4	TRBJ2-3	TRBD2	CASTLEGSGLTDTQYF	TGTGCCAGCACCTTGGAAGGTAGCGGGCTCACAGATACGCAGTATTTC
NA	TRBV4-3	TRBJ2-7	NA	CASSHDRREQRYF	TGCGCCAGCAGCCACGACAGAAGGGAGCAGCGGTACTTC
NA	TRBV6-1	TRBJ2-7	TRBD2	CASCWKAGEVYEQYF	TGTGCCAGTTGTTGGAAAGCGGGAGAGGTCTACGAGCAGTACTTC
many	TRBV6-2/TRBV6-3	TRBJ1-5	NA	CASSYREDRNQPQHF	TGTGCCAGCAGCTACAGGGAGGACAGAAATCAGCCCCAGCATTTT
NA	TRBV29-1	TRBJ2-7	TRBD2	CSALWGTSAISYELYF	TGCAGCGCTCTGTGGGGGACTAGCGCAATCTCCTACGAGCTGTACTTC
NA	TRBV11-2	TRBJ2-2	TRBD2	CTSSLLAENAGELFF	TGTACCAGCAGCTTACTAGCGGAGAACGCCGGGGAGCTGTTTTTT
NA	TRBV5-4	TRBJ2-7	TRBD2	CASSLKSASGSMQYF	TGTGCCAGCAGCTTGAAATCGGCTAGCGGGAGCATGCAATACTTC
NA	TRBV12-3/TRBV12-4	TRBJ2-1	TRBD1	CTSPTDRYNEQFF	TGTACCAGCCCTACGGACAGGTACAATGAGCAGTTCTTC
NA	TRBV6-1	TRBJ1-5	NA	CASRSRNRDQPLHF	TGTGCCAGCAGGTCCCGGAACAGAGATCAGCCCCTGCACTTT
NA	TRBV10-2	TRBJ2-7	NA	CASSHISVEHYF	TGCGCCAGCAGCCACATTAGCGTTGAGCACTACTTC
NA	TRBV29-1	TRBJ2-1	TRBD2	CSGGTNGFNEQLF	TGCAGCGGGGGGACTAACGGATTCAATGAGCAGTTATTC
few	TRBV2	TRBJ2-1	TRBD2	CASSGGLVYEQFF	TGTGCCAGCAGCGGCGGACTAGTATATGAGCAGTTCTTC
NA	TRBV5-1	TRBJ2-5	TRBD2	CASSLGLGDGETQYF	TGCGCCAGTAGCCTGGGACTAGGGGACGGGGAGACCCAGTACTTC
few	TRBV6-1	TRBJ2-7	NA	CASRLQIYEQHF	TGTGCCAGCAGACTACAGATCTACGAGCAGCACTTC
NA	TRBV11-3	TRBJ1-5	NA	CASGPGGGPTNTQHF	TGTGCCAGCGGCCCCGGTGGGGGTCCCACAAATACGCAGCATTTT
NA	TRBV6-1	TRBJ2-7	NA	CASTERIPYEQYF	TGTGCCAGCACGGAGAGGATCCCCTACGAGCAGTACTTC
NA	TRBV6-1	TRBJ1-5	NA	CASSEARQWGNHPQHF	TGTGCCAGCAGTGAGGCGCGGCAGTGGGGCAATCACCCCCAGCATTTT
once	TRBV6-4	TRBJ2-5	NA	CASDRISGTEETQYF	TGTGCCAGTGACAGGATTAGTGGGACGGAAGAGACCCAGTACTTC
NA	TRBV20-1	TRBJ2-5	NA	CSARGRARGWTQYF	TGCAGTGCTAGGGGGCGGGCACGGGGTTGGACCCAGTACTTC